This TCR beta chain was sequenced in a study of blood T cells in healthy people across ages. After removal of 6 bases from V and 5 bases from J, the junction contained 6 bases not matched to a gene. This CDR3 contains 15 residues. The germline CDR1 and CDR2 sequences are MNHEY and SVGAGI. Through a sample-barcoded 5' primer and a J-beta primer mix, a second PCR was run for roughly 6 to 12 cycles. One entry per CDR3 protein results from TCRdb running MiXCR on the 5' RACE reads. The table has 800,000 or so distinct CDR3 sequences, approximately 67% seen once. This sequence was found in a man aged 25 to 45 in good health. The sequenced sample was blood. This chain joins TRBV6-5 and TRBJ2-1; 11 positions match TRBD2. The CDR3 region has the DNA TGTGCCAGCAGCTCCGGGACTAGCGGAAACAATGAGCAGTTCTTC. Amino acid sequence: CASSSGTSGNNEQFF.